The text below deals with one TCR beta chain. Its antigen remains unknown. These data are taken from a study of T-cell memory formation after mild COVID-19. Study background: Largely donor-specific sequence clusters came from a couple of donors.

Overall study results and limits: Several responding clones turned up in pre-infection memory, indicating that cross-reactive memory may have taken part. Clones that contracted clustered mainly in CM and EM if CD4+ and in EMRA if CD8+.

UMIs and sample barcodes were carried by the TCR alpha and TCR beta cDNA libraries that 5'RACE produced using constant-segment primers. In TCRdb, the 5' RACE reads were re-called with MiXCR into one record per CDR3 protein. The repertoire has 140,000 to 150,000 distinct CDR3 sequences, about 25% of them found once; the top ten carry about 24%. In germline, CDR1 is DFQATT, CDR2 SNEGSKA (reference sequence). The CDR3 consists of 13 residues. V was shortened by 1 base and J by 8 bases, with 13 bases between the two germline ends. Sequencing used PBMCs or a T cell subset sorted from them (not recorded which). The gene calls are TRBV20-1 and TRBJ2-3; D is ambiguous. This receptor was obtained from an adult woman who had mild COVID-19 (a few samples of this study predate the infection). Cell type and time point are not known. CDR3 sequence (DNA): TGCAGTGCTAGAGCCACCGAATATGTTACGCAGTATTTT. Protein: CSARATEYVTQYF.